Listed here are 20 T cell receptor beta chains from one sample, sequenced in a study of human T cells and chemical hapten exposure. The sample's time point: patch test 1, 2 weeks after DPC sensitization. Treatment: therapeutic diphenylcyclopropenone sensitization with weekly scalp DPC. TCRdb called the RACE reads again in MiXCR, with one record for every CDR3 protein. Found here are about 340,000 distinct CDR3 sequences, around 7% of them singletons; the top ten hold roughly 7.9%. The sample was whole blood, taken in connection with sensitization to the hapten diphenylcyclopropenone (DPC). The origin of the receptors is a woman younger than 30 with alopecia areata. Some clones in this sample may be carry-over from other donors' samples.

This clonotype was counted many times. The rearrangement joins TRBV6-5 to TRBJ2-6; D not resolved. This CDR3 comprises 15 residues. V was cut by 5 bases and J by 4 bases, with 12 bases left in between. Germline loops: CDR1 MNHEY, CDR2 SVGAGI. CDR3 loop: CASSPSHGGANVLTF. DNA of the CDR3: TGTGCCAGCAGTCCCTCACACGGGGGGGCCAACGTCCTGACTTTC.

V gene TRBV20-1 combines with J gene TRBJ1-5; 8 positions match TRBD1. Germline CDR1 DFQATT, CDR2 SNEGSKA (reference sequence). Losses at the gene ends were 1 base for V and 5 bases for J; bases not matched to a gene: 7. The CDR3 consists of 15 residues. The CDR3 DNA reads as TGCAGTGCTAGAGCTTCAGGGGGCCAATATCAGCCCCAGCATTTT. This codes for CSARASGGQYQPQHF.

This clonotype was detected many times. The J gene is TRBJ2-3, the V gene TRBV20-1; no clear D gene. The germline V gene has CDR1 DFQATT and CDR2 SNEGSKA (reference sequence). Trimming removed 3 bases at V and 0 bases at J, with 7 bases between. This CDR3 is 13 amino acids long. Here the CDR3 reads CSASPTSTDTQYF. Here the CDR3 DNA reads TGCAGTGCTAGCCCCACTAGCACAGATACGCAGTATTTT.

The rearrangement joins TRBV27 to TRBJ1-5; 7 nucleotides align to TRBD1. The CDR3 spans 15 residues. Trimming cost V 0 bases and J 7 bases; bases outside gene matches: 6. Germline-derived CDR1 and CDR2 are MNHEY and SMNVEV (reference sequence). The CDR3 DNA sequence: TGTGCCAGCAGTTTATCAGACAGGGCATGGCAGCCCCAGCATTTT. This gives the protein CASSLSDRAWQPQHF.

V and J are TRBV29-1 and TRBJ2-7, with a possible D match to TRBD2 (5 bases). The ends were cut back, 5 bases at V and 0 bases at J, with 11 bases in the middle. This CDR3 spans 13 amino acids. The germline CDR1 and CDR2 sequences are SQVTM and ANQGSEA. CDR3 DNA: TGCAGCGTTAGGGAGACAAGCTCCTACGAGCAGTACTTC. As protein: CSVRETSSYEQYF.

The V and J genes are TRBV5-8 and TRBJ2-1; 10 bases line up with TRBD2. This CDR3 has 15 residues. Germline CDR1 and CDR2: SGHTS and YDEGEE. Trimming at V came to 2 bases and at J to 10 bases, leaving 9 bases not matched to a gene. CDR3 DNA sequence: TGTGCCAGCAGCTTAGCTAGCGGGGGCCCCTGGGAGCAGTTCTTC. This translates into CASSLASGGPWEQFF.

The rearrangement joins TRBV6-5 to TRBJ1-6; 9 nucleotides match TRBD1. The germline CDR1 and CDR2 sequences are MNHEY and SVGAGI. V lost 2 bases to trimming and J lost 8 bases; unmatched junction nucleotides: 7. CDR3 length equals 16 residues. The CDR3 sequence is CASSYDRDRADSPLHF. CDR3 nucleotides: TGTGCCAGCAGTTACGATAGGGACAGGGCGGATTCACCCCTCCACTTT.

The chain couples TRBV27 to TRBJ1-2; D possibly corresponds to TRBD1 (6 bases). V gave up 2 bases and J gave up 1 base, with 11 bases separating them. The CDR3 is 15 amino acids. Germline CDR1 and CDR2: MNHEY and SMNVEV (reference sequence). The DNA for the CDR3 is TGTGCCAGCAGTTTAAAAGGACAGTTTAACTATGGCTACACCTTC. The encoded protein is CASSLKGQFNYGYTF.

With regard to this clonotype: Given the absence of the conserved phenylalanine or tryptophan at the CDR3 end, a read error is likely. The chain links TRBV7-9 to TRBJ1-1; no clear D gene. Germline values: CDR1 SEHNR, CDR2 FQNEAQ (reference sequence). This CDR3 is 12 amino acids long. Trimming shortened V by 2 bases and J by 5 bases, and 6 bases separated the two germline ends. CDR3 residues: CASSLTGTEAFY. CDR3 nucleotides: TGTGCCAGCAGCTTAACGGGGACTGAAGCTTTCTAT.

The rearrangement joins TRBV2 to TRBJ1-1; D is possibly TRBD1 (5 bases). V was pared by 5 bases and J by 4 bases, with 14 bases between. CDR3 length: 14 amino acids. Germline V CDR1 and CDR2: SNHLY, FYNNEI. The CDR3 loop reads CASSNQGRGTEAFF. CDR3 DNA sequence: TGTGCCAGCAGTAACCAGGGCCGTGGCACTGAAGCTTTCTTT.

The chain couples TRBV25-1 to TRBJ1-2; D ambiguous. This CDR3 contains 15 residues. Germline assignment: CDR1 MGHDK and CDR2 SYGVNS. Deletions cut 2 bases from V and 5 bases from J, with 15 bases between. This CDR3 reads CASSEGTVINYGYTF. In DNA form, the CDR3 reads TGTGCCAGCAGTGAAGGCACCGTCATCAATTATGGCTACACCTTC.

This chain uses TRBV27 with TRBJ1-4; D call uncertain. Per germline, CDR1 MNHEY and CDR2 SMNVEV (reference sequence). The germline V and J ends were trimmed by 5 bases and 6 bases, with 10 bases remaining between them. This CDR3 contains 13 residues. The CDR3: CASSTRPYEKLFF. Here the CDR3 DNA reads TGTGCCAGCAGTACGCGGCCGTATGAAAAACTGTTTTTT.

This clonotype has at least ten counts. The chain joins TRBV12-3 or TRBV12-4 to TRBJ1-1, with 8 bases matching TRBD1. The junction had 12 bases not matched to a gene; V was cut back by 6 bases and J by 0 bases. The CDR3 loop spans 17 amino acids. CDR3: CASRLQGGLPMNTEAFF. CDR3 DNA sequence: TGTGCCAGCAGGCTACAGGGGGGACTACCCATGAACACTGAAGCTTTCTTT.

V and J are TRBV7-2 and TRBJ1-1; 7 positions match TRBD1. The CDR3 runs to 15 residues. Germline V lookup: CDR1 SGHTA, CDR2 FQGNSA. Trimming took 3 bases from V and 0 from J; bases not matched to a gene: 4. The CDR3: CASSFLDRMNTEAFF. The DNA for the CDR3 is TGTGCCAGCAGCTTCCTGGACAGGATGAACACTGAAGCTTTCTTT.

This clonotype was detected many times. The chain is built from TRBV28 and TRBJ2-2; no clear D. The CDR3 has 14 amino acids. Germline-derived CDR1 and CDR2 are MDHEN and SYDVKM. V lost 3 bases to trimming and J lost 4 bases, with 9 bases between them. CDR3 loop: CASSFGVPTGELFF. The DNA for the CDR3 is TGTGCCAGCAGTTTTGGGGTGCCCACCGGGGAGCTGTTTTTT.

In its sample, this clonotype was seen a few times. J is TRBJ1-5 and V is TRBV11-2; the D gene is possibly TRBD1 (6 bases). V was pared by 4 bases and J by 2 bases, with 18 bases between. This CDR3 has 17 amino acids. The germline V gene encodes CDR1 SGHAT and CDR2 FQNNGV. CDR3 loop: CASSSPPGTTGNQPQHF. The CDR3 region has the DNA TGTGCCAGCAGCTCCCCCCCCGGGACAACGGGCAATCAGCCCCAGCATTTT.

This clonotype was seen ten or more times. The chain recombines TRBV4-3 with TRBJ1-6; 9 nucleotides match TRBD1. Germline V gene sequence: CDR1 LGHNA, CDR2 YSLEER. CDR3 length: 16 residues. The V and J ends lost 0 bases and 9 bases, in that order; junction bases with no gene match: 6. The CDR3 reads CASSQDSGQGGSPLHF. The CDR3 DNA reads as TGCGCCAGCAGCCAAGATTCGGGACAGGGCGGTTCACCCCTCCACTTT.

The chain employs TRBV29-1 and TRBJ2-7; 7 bases match TRBD2. V gave up 6 bases and J gave up 4 bases; unmatched junction bases: 6. The length of the CDR3 is 12 residues. The germline V gene has CDR1 SQVTM and CDR2 ANQGSEA. The CDR3 is CSVREDGYEQYF. CDR3 sequence (DNA): TGCAGCGTACGGGAGGACGGATACGAGCAGTACTTC.

To note about this clonotype: This may be a read error: a much more frequent sequence differs by one nucleotide. The chain carries TRBV11-1 and TRBJ2-1, with TRBD1 matching over 10 bases. The CDR3 totals 15 residues. Germline V gene lookup returns CDR1 SGHAT and CDR2 FQDESV (reference sequence). CDR3 sequence: CTSTPGQGSYNEQFF. The CDR3 bases are TGTACCAGCACCCCGGGACAGGGGTCATACAATGAGCAGTTCTTC.

This clonotype was recorded many times. The chain couples TRBV20-1 to TRBJ2-7, with D unresolved. V lost 1 base to trimming and J lost 5 bases, with 15 bases between them. CDR1 and CDR2 (germline): DFQATT, SNEGSKA (reference sequence). This CDR3 has 14 residues. The CDR3 region has the DNA TGCAGTGCTAGAGGGGTACGGACGGTCGACGAGCAGTACTTC. This sequence encodes CSARGVRTVDEQYF.